Listed below are T cell receptor beta chains from one sample, sequenced in a study of vaccination effects on CD4 cells after COVID-19. Their target antigens are unknown. Libraries were prepared by immunoSEQ multiplex PCR; TCRdb keeps only in-frame clonotypes and omits some of them. The table has fewer than 40,000 clones, around 68% seen once; the top ten hold under 25%. Material: CD4+ T cells from PBMCs cultured with SARS-CoV-2 spike peptides, obtained before COVID-19 vaccination. The source is a human donor who received a COVID-19 vaccine. The CDR3 runs from the conserved cysteine through the conserved F or W. D genes are given only for firm matches. The size of a clone is reported for some rows only, either as once, few or many, or as a class for expanded clones.

j_call d_call v_call cdr3_length clone_size cdr3_aa cdr3_nt
TRBJ2-7 TRBD1 TRBV5-6 14 - CASSPLDRVNEQYF TGTGCCAGCAGCCCCCTGGACAGGGTTAACGAGCAGTACTTC
TRBJ1-3 - TRBV7-9 16 - CASSLYLRTSGNTIYF TGTGCCAGCAGCTTGTACCTTAGGACCTCTGGAAACACCATATATTTT
TRBJ2-7 - TRBV5-1 13 - CASSLGQRYEQYF TGCGCCAGCAGCTTGGGGCAGCGGTACGAGCAGTACTTC
TRBJ1-5 TRBD1 TRBV7-9 17 few CASSLGTGDSVNQPQHF TGTGCCAGCAGCTTAGGGACAGGGGACTCGGTCAATCAGCCCCAGCATTTT
TRBJ1-2 TRBD1 TRBV10-3 14 - CAITSTGGGYGYTF TGTGCCATCACGTCGACAGGGGGCGGCTATGGCTACACCTTC
TRBJ1-5 TRBD1 TRBV10-3 14 - CAIRGQGSNQPQHF TGTGCCATCAGAGGACAGGGTAGCAATCAGCCCCAGCATTTT
TRBJ2-3 - TRBV5-4 18 once CASSVQGGGGSSTDTQYF TGTGCCAGCAGCGTACAGGGTGGTGGCGGATCTAGCACAGATACGCAGTATTTT
TRBJ1-5 - TRBV5-8 14 - CASSLMQINQPQHF TGTGCCAGCAGCTTGATGCAAATCAATCAGCCCCAGCATTTT
TRBJ2-7 - TRBV5-4 13 once CASSSIALYEQYF TGTGCCAGCAGCTCCATAGCGCTCTACGAGCAGTACTTC
TRBJ1-5 TRBD1 TRBV19 16 - CASSIRNRGINQPQHF TGTGCCAGTAGTATAAGAAACAGGGGGATCAATCAGCCCCAGCATTTT
TRBJ2-1 TRBD2 TRBV28 15 few CASSRGVAENNEQFF TGTGCCAGCAGCCGGGGGGTAGCGGAGAACAATGAGCAGTTCTTC
TRBJ2-7 TRBD2 TRBV5-1 15 - CASRGLAGKIGEQYF TGCGCCAGCAGGGGACTAGCGGGAAAGATCGGCGAGCAGTACTTC
TRBJ2-1 - TRBV4-1 14 - CASSQGYQGNEQFF TGCGCCAGCAGCCAAGGTTACCAGGGCAATGAGCAGTTCTTC
TRBJ1-3 TRBD1 TRBV18 15 - CASSSAPGQGNTIYF TGTGCCAGCTCATCGGCGCCGGGACAGGGGAACACCATATATTTT
TRBJ1-2 - TRBV30 14 few CAWSLHTGTYGYTF TGTGCCTGGAGCCTTCATACAGGAACCTATGGCTACACCTTC
TRBJ1-6 TRBD1 TRBV2 14 few CASRAGTVDSSLHF TGTGCCAGCAGGGCCGGGACAGTAGATTCATCCCTCCACTTT
TRBJ1-4 - TRBV5-1 15 - CASSLEGTRNEKLFF TGCGCCAGCAGCTTGGAAGGGACTCGTAATGAAAAACTGTTTTTT
TRBJ2-3 TRBD2 TRBV5-6 15 - CASSWGGGQRDTQYF TGTGCCAGCAGCTGGGGCGGGGGGCAGCGAGATACGCAGTATTTT
TRBJ2-4 - TRBV29-1 20 - CSVEDRGAGARSVAKNIQYF TGCAGCGTTGAAGATAGGGGAGCGGGTGCCCGATCGGTAGCCAAAAACATTCAGTACTTC
TRBJ2-2 - TRBV18 14 - CASSYQGNTGELFF TGTGCCAGCTCGTATCAAGGGAACACCGGGGAGCTGTTTTTT
TRBJ1-1 - TRBV3-1/TRBV3-2 12 few CASSLADTEAFF TGTGCCAGCAGCCTCGCAGACACTGAAGCTTTCTTT
TRBJ2-7 - TRBV14 14 - CASSVGRGFYEQYF TGTGCCAGCAGCGTTGGGCGGGGATTCTACGAGCAGTACTTC
TRBJ1-5 - TRBV5-6 15 - CASSLGARSNQPQHF TGTGCCAGCAGCTTAGGAGCCAGAAGCAATCAGCCCCAGCATTTT
TRBJ1-1 - TRBV5-4 14 few CASSLRGVDTEAFF TGTGCCAGCAGCTTGAGGGGGGTGGACACTGAAGCTTTCTTT
TRBJ2-7 TRBD1 TRBV27 16 - CASTGPGQGTSYEQYF TGTGCCAGCACCGGCCCGGGACAGGGGACCTCCTACGAGCAGTACTTC
TRBJ1-4 - TRBV18 12 - CASSPEREKLFF TGTGCCAGCTCACCAGAACGTGAAAAACTGTTTTTT
TRBJ2-7 - TRBV4-3 17 - CASSPSSPRNGSYEQYF TGCGCCAGCAGCCCGAGCTCACCCCGGAACGGTTCCTACGAGCAGTACTTC
TRBJ2-7 - TRBV5-6 14 - CASSPGTTTYEQYF TGTGCCAGCAGTCCCGGGACAACGACCTACGAGCAGTACTTC
TRBJ2-1 TRBD2 TRBV7-2 16 - CASSPRLAGYENEQFF TGTGCCAGCAGCCCAAGACTAGCGGGGTATGAAAATGAGCAGTTCTTC
TRBJ1-2 - TRBV5-4 14 few CASSLDPGNYGYTF TGTGCCAGCAGCTTGGATCCAGGGAACTATGGCTACACCTTC
TRBJ1-1 - TRBV6-1 14 - CASSEHRGVTEAFF TGTGCCAGCAGTGAACACCGGGGGGTCACTGAAGCTTTCTTT
TRBJ1-2 - TRBV2 12 - CARVGQYYGYTF TGTGCCAGGGTCGGACAGTACTATGGCTACACCTTC
TRBJ2-5 - TRBV7-9 10 - CASSLETQYF TGTGCCAGCAGCTTGGAGACCCAGTACTTC
TRBJ2-2 - TRBV12-5 16 - CASGPQGMGRTGELFF TGTGCTAGTGGCCCGCAGGGGATGGGCCGCACCGGGGAGCTGTTTTTT
TRBJ2-3 - TRBV7-8 15 - CASSLTRQASDTQYF TGTGCCAGCAGCTTAACGAGACAGGCATCAGATACGCAGTATTTT
TRBJ1-1 - TRBV30 15 - CAWSALRVGNTEAFF TGTGCCTGGAGTGCCCTCAGGGTCGGGAACACTGAAGCTTTCTTT
TRBJ1-5 - TRBV5-6 12 - CASTRGDQPQHF TGTGCCAGCACGCGTGGGGATCAGCCCCAGCATTTT
TRBJ2-3 TRBD2 TRBV15 15 - CATSRLAGASGTQYF TGTGCCACCAGCCGTCTAGCGGGAGCCTCCGGTACGCAGTATTTT
TRBJ1-1 - TRBV6-5 15 - CASSYSRIRGAEAFF TGTGCCAGCAGTTACTCAAGGATTCGCGGCGCTGAAGCTTTCTTT
TRBJ2-3 - TRBV18 12 - CASSPPADTQYF TGTGCCAGCTCACCACCGGCAGATACGCAGTATTTT
TRBJ1-2 TRBD1 TRBV7-8 13 - CASSPRTGAGYTF TGTGCCAGCAGCCCTCGGACAGGGGCTGGCTACACCTTC
TRBJ2-7 - TRBV30 14 medium-sized CAWSGGTGSLKQYF TGTGCCTGGAGTGGGGGAACAGGGAGTTTGAAGCAGTACTTC